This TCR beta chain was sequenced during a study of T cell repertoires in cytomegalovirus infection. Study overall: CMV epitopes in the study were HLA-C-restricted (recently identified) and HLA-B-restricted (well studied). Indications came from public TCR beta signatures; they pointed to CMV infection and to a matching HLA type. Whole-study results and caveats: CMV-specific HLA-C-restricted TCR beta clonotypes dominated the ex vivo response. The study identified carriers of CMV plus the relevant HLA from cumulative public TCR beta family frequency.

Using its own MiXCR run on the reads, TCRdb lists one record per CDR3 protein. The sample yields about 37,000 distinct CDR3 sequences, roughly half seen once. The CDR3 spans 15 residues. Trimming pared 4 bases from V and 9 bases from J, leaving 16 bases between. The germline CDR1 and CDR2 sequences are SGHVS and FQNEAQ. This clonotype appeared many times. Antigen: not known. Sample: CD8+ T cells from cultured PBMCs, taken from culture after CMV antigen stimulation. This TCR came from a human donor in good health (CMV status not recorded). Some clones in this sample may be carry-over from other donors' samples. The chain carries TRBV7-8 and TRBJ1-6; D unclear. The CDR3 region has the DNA TGTGCCAGCAGCTCGCTTCCGGGTCACGTTTCACCCCTCCACTTT. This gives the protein CASSSLPGHVSPLHF.